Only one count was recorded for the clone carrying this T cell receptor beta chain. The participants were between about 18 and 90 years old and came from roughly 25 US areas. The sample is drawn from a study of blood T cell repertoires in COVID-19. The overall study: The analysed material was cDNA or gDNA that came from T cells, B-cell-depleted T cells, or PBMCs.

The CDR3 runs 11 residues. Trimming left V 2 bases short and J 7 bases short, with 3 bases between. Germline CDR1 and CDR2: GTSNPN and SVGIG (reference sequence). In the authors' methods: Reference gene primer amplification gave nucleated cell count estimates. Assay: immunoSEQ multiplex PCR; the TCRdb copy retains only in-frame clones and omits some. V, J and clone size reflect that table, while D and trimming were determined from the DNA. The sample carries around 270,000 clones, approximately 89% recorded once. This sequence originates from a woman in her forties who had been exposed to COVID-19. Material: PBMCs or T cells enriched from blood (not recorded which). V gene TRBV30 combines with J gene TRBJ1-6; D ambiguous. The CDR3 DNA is TGTGCCTGGAGTTCGAATTCACCCCTCCACTTT. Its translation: CAWSSNSPLHF.